Following are 2 T cell receptor beta chains from one sample sequenced in a study of T-cell reconstitution after alpha-beta-depleted transplantation in children. Unique molecular identifiers were incorporated during preparation of the TCRbeta library. Via MiXCR, TCRdb re-called the PCR reads, giving one row per CDR3 protein. Here the sample spans 480,000 or so distinct CDR3 sequences, about 10% being singletons. Sequenced material: PBMCs, taken before TCRalphabeta/CD19-depleted stem cell transplant. These TCRs come from a child between 2 and 9 years old with inherited bone marrow failure, due to receive a stem cell transplant.

This clonotype was detected ten times or more. V and J are TRBV20-1 and TRBJ1-1; 8 bases agree with TRBD1. Germline V CDR1 and CDR2: DFQATT, SNEGSKA (reference sequence). The CDR3 has 15 residues. V lost 3 bases to trimming and J lost 3 bases; unmatched junction nucleotides: 9. This chain's CDR3 is CSARGHSQGDTEAFF. In DNA, the CDR3 is TGCAGTGCTAGGGGTCACTCACAGGGGGACACTGAAGCTTTCTTT.

This clonotype was recorded at least ten times. The rearrangement links TRBV24-1 to TRBJ2-5; D gene uncertain. Germline V gene lookup returns CDR1 KGHDR and CDR2 SFDVKD. The CDR3 has 15 amino acids. Trimming pared 9 bases from V and 5 bases from J, leaving 21 bases between. The DNA of the CDR3 is TGTGCCACCTCGAATGGGGTGGATGGTGGGGAGACCCAGTACTTC. Its protein is CATSNGVDGGETQYF.